The clone carrying this T cell receptor beta chain was recorded many times. The entry originates in a study of early T cells in non-severe SARS-CoV-2 infection. In the study overall: Sequenced bulk RNA came from whole blood that was unsorted, and chains were unpaired.

V shed 1 base and J shed 0 bases, with 9 bases lying between them. CDR1 is DFQATT and CDR2 is SNEGSKA in the germline V gene (reference sequence). The CDR3 is 14 residues long. cDNA molecules, individually, were tagged with unique molecular identifiers. TCRdb reanalysed the 5' RACE reads using MiXCR and keeps one entry per CDR3 protein. The sample includes some 20,000 distinct CDR3 sequences, about 5% of them seen just once. The receptor was isolated from an adult who was a healthcare worker with PCR-confirmed SARS-CoV-2 infection or an uninfected control (not recorded which). The sample taken for sequencing was whole blood. The rearrangement links TRBV20-1 to TRBJ2-5; D not certain. This CDR3 reads CSARVGYNQETQYF. In DNA form, the CDR3 reads TGCAGTGCTAGAGTCGGATACAACCAAGAGACCCAGTACTTC.